Shown below are 30 T cell receptor beta chains from a single sample sequenced in a study of cytomegalovirus exposure and HLA in healthy donors. Researchers ran the PCR with 60 Vbeta and 13 Jbeta primers. Clones were read by immunoSEQ multiplex PCR, and TCRdb kept only the in-frame ones, dropping some. The table includes more than 95,000 clones, around 73% detected once. The sample consisted of PBMCs. The receptors come from a man aged 55 to 69 in good health and CMV-seropositive.

The chain's CDR3 is CASSQTLGLADNEQFF. The DNA of the CDR3 is TGTGCCAGCAGCCAAACACTCGGACTAGCGGACAATGAGCAGTTCTTC. This rearrangement joins TRBV7-3 to TRBJ2-1; 10 bases match TRBD2. Unmatched junction bases numbered 9, after V lost 5 bases and J lost 5 bases. This CDR3 is 16 amino acids long. The V gene's germline CDR1 is SGHTA and CDR2 FQGTGA.

The chain joins TRBV5-4 to TRBJ2-5; D remains unclear. Germline V gene sequence: CDR1 SGHNT, CDR2 YYREEE (reference sequence). V dropped 5 bases and J dropped 0 bases, with 17 bases sitting between them. There are 16 residues in the CDR3. The CDR3 sequence: CASRISLSADQETQYF. DNA for the CDR3: TGTGCCAGCAGAATTAGCCTATCGGCAGACCAAGAGACCCAGTACTTC.

This clone was seen a handful of times. V gene TRBV5-1 combines with J gene TRBJ1-4; weak D call: TRBD1 (6 bases). This CDR3 spans 13 amino acids. V lost 4 bases and J 10 bases, leaving 14 bases between the germline ends. CDR1 is SGHRS and CDR2 is YFSETQ in the germline V gene. The CDR3 is CASSEGPRGKLFF. As DNA, the CDR3 is TGCGCCAGCAGCGAAGGGCCCAGGGGAAAACTGTTTTTT.

V is TRBV6-5 and J is TRBJ2-1; 9 bases line up with TRBD1. CDR3 length equals 15 residues. Trimming removed 0 bases from V and 8 bases from J; junction bases left unmatched: 5. Germline CDR1 MNHEY, CDR2 SVGAGI. CDR3 loop: CASSYSGTGWDEQFF. CDR3 DNA: TGTGCCAGCAGTTACTCAGGGACAGGGTGGGATGAGCAGTTCTTC.

The chain combines TRBV27 with TRBJ1-2, with D maybe TRBD1 (6 bases). The CDR3 covers 13 residues. V was clipped by 3 bases and J by 5 bases, with 10 bases between them. CDR1 is MNHEY and CDR2 is SMNVEV in the germline V gene (reference sequence). CDR3 loop: CASSLTGTYGYTF. CDR3 nucleotides: TGTGCCAGCAGTTTGACAGGCACTTATGGCTACACCTTC.

The V call is TRBV5-1, the J call TRBJ2-7, with 7 bases aligning to TRBD2. Germline V gene sequence: CDR1 SGHRS, CDR2 YFSETQ. This CDR3 has 13 residues. After removal of 3 bases from V and 5 bases from J, the junction contained 5 bases not matched to a gene. The DNA for the CDR3 is TGCGCCAGCAGCTCTAAGCGGGGCCACGAGCAGTACTTC. This gives the protein CASSSKRGHEQYF.

This clone has more than one count but fewer than ten. The chain recombines TRBV5-4 with TRBJ1-3; D is uncertain. This CDR3 is 14 amino acids long. Trimming left V 0 bases short and J 4 bases short, with 8 bases between. Germline V gene sequence: CDR1 SGHNT, CDR2 YYREEE (reference sequence). The CDR3 loop reads CASSLDNSGNTIYF. The CDR3 DNA reads TGTGCCAGCAGCTTGGACAATTCCGGAAACACCATATATTTT.

A few counts support this clone. This chain connects TRBV21-1 to TRBJ1-2; the listed D gene, TRBD1, was not tested against the DNA. TRBV21-1 has pseudogene status. The CDR3 consists of 15 residues. CDR3 residues: CASPGQFFFNGGYTF. CDR3 coding DNA: TGTGCCAGTCCGGGACAATTCTTTTTTAATGGTGGCTACACCTTC.

This clone was picked up a small number of times. This chain joins TRBV4-1 and TRBJ2-4; TRBD2 agrees at 7 bases. Germline V gives CDR1 MGHRA, CDR2 YSYEKL. The CDR3 covers 15 residues. V lost 0 bases and J lost 6; bases outside the gene matches: 5. CDR3 protein: CASSQDGRGINIQYF. Here the CDR3 DNA reads TGCGCCAGCAGCCAAGATGGGCGGGGGATAAACATTCAGTACTTC.

This clone was counted only a few times. The chain joins TRBV9 to TRBJ1-4; no reliable D call. V was trimmed by 0 bases and J by 7 bases, leaving 10 bases between them. The CDR3 has 14 amino acids. Germline loops: CDR1 SGDLS, CDR2 YYNGEE. This CDR3 is CASSVVAESEKLFF. In nucleotides, the CDR3 is TGTGCCAGCAGCGTAGTGGCAGAAAGTGAAAAACTGTTTTTT. The complete variable domain, with remaining parts taken from reference TRBV9 and TRBJ1-4, reads DSGVTQTPKHLITATGQRVTLRCSPRSGDLSVYWYQQSLDQGLQFLIQYYNGEERAKGNILERFSAQQFPDLHSELNLSSLELGDSALYFCASSVVAESEKLFFGSGTQLSVL.

J is TRBJ2-1 and V is TRBV29-1, with 8 bases identical to TRBD1. Trimming at V came to 5 bases and at J to 5 bases, leaving 5 bases not matched to a gene. The length of the CDR3 is 13 residues. The germline V gene has CDR1 SQVTM and CDR2 ANQGSEA. In DNA form, the CDR3 reads TGCAGCGTTTCACAGGGGGTAGACAATGAGCAGTTCTTC. Encoded protein: CSVSQGVDNEQFF.

This chain uses TRBV5-1 with TRBJ1-3; D gene unclear. Germline V gene lookup returns CDR1 SGHRS and CDR2 YFSETQ. CDR3 length: 14 residues. V lost 3 bases, J lost 4 bases, and 11 bases lay in between. Here the CDR3 DNA reads TGCGCCAGCAGCTCGGGAACGGACGGAAACACCATATATTTT. It specifies CASSSGTDGNTIYF.

The CDR3: CASSFGGTGSPLHF. DNA of the CDR3: TGTGCCAGCAGCTTTGGGGGGACCGGTTCACCCCTCCACTTT. This chain connects TRBV7-3 to TRBJ1-6; the D gene is possibly TRBD1 (5 bases). This CDR3 is 14 amino acids long. Trimming shortened V by 3 bases and J by 9 bases, and 12 bases separated the two germline ends. Germline-derived CDR1 and CDR2 are SGHTA and FQGTGA.

This clone was seen more than once but under ten times. The chain has TRBV4-2 and TRBJ2-1, with 9 bases that match TRBD2. The germline V gene encodes CDR1 LGHNA and CDR2 YNFKEQ. The CDR3 has 16 amino acids. After removal of 4 bases from V and 6 bases from J, the junction contained 10 bases not matched to a gene. CDR3 nucleotide sequence: TGTGCCAGCAGCCCTTCCGCGGGGGGGCCTGCCAATGAGCAGTTCTTC. Translating gives CASSPSAGGPANEQFF.

The rearrangement links TRBV28 to TRBJ1-3; TRBD1 is a possible D gene (5 bases). Germline CDR1 and CDR2: MDHEN and SYDVKM. The CDR3 length is 12 residues. V lost 6 bases to trimming and J lost 2 bases, with 5 bases between them. In DNA, the CDR3 is TGTGCCAGCAGGGGGCCTGGAAACACCATATATTTT. Amino acid sequence: CASRGPGNTIYF.

This chain joins TRBV27 and TRBJ2-1; the match to TRBD1 covers 8 bases. Looked up from germline, CDR1 is MNHEY and CDR2 is SMNVEV (reference sequence). V trimming: 3 bases; J trimming: 1 base; junction bases outside the gene matches: 8. This CDR3 comprises 17 residues. Here the CDR3 reads CASSFRGLIGSYNEQFF. Written as DNA, the CDR3 is TGTGCCAGCAGTTTCAGGGGGCTTATAGGATCCTACAATGAGCAGTTCTTC.

This chain's CDR3 is CASSLLGGTEAFF. The CDR3 DNA follows: TGTGCCAGCAGCTTGTTGGGGGGCACTGAAGCTTTCTTT. The rearrangement uses TRBV5-6 and TRBJ1-1; TRBD1 is a possible D gene (5 bases). CDR3 length equals 13 residues. V gave up 1 base and J gave up 4 bases, with 8 bases separating them. Germline lookup yields CDR1 SGHDT and CDR2 YYEEEE.

J is TRBJ1-4 and V is TRBV5-5; D perhaps matches TRBD1 (6 bases). With 4 bases removed from V and 8 bases from J, the gap between germline ends came to 15 bases. The V gene's germline CDR1 is SGHKS and CDR2 YYEKEE (reference sequence). This CDR3 region has 14 residues. This CDR3 reads CASSPWTEREKLFF. CDR3 bases: TGTGCCAGCAGCCCGTGGACAGAAAGAGAAAAACTGTTTTTT.

The chain is built from TRBV27 and TRBJ2-5; 8 nucleotides line up with TRBD2. The CDR3 runs to 14 residues. With 5 bases clipped from V and 4 bases from J, the junction kept 6 bases outside the gene matches. Germline V gene sequence: CDR1 MNHEY, CDR2 SMNVEV (reference sequence). The CDR3 region has the DNA TGTGCCAGCAGTCCAGGGCGGGGGGTAGAGACCCAGTACTTC. It is translated as CASSPGRGVETQYF.

The chain couples TRBV6-5 to TRBJ1-2; tentatively, D is TRBD1 (6 bases). CDR1 and CDR2 from the germline V gene are MNHEY and SVGAGI. Trimming took off 4 bases at V and 8 bases at J, with 17 bases between the two ends. CDR3 length equals 14 residues. The CDR3 sequence: CASSSTGTPLGYTF. DNA of the CDR3: TGTGCCAGCAGTTCAACAGGGACCCCGCTCGGCTACACCTTC.

The sample holds one count of this clone. V is TRBV9 and J is TRBJ1-6; D is undetermined. Trimming cost V 4 bases and J 0 bases, with 11 bases left between them. CDR1 is SGDLS and CDR2 is YYNGEE in the germline V gene. This CDR3 is 16 amino acids long. CDR3: CASSQYASSYNSPLHF. The CDR3, as DNA: TGTGCCAGCAGCCAGTATGCCAGCTCCTATAATTCACCCCTCCACTTT.

V gene TRBV27 combines with J gene TRBJ2-7; tentatively, D is TRBD1 (6 bases). V lost 6 bases and J 0 bases, leaving 12 bases between the germline ends. The CDR3 length is 14 residues. Per the germline V gene, CDR1 is MNHEY and CDR2 is SMNVEV (reference sequence). CDR3 region: CASRAQGNSYEQYF. The CDR3, as DNA: TGTGCCAGCAGAGCACAGGGCAACTCCTACGAGCAGTACTTC.

This chain joins TRBV5-1 and TRBJ1-2; 9 positions agree with TRBD1. The CDR3 extends over 15 amino acids. In germline, CDR1 is SGHRS, CDR2 YFSETQ. J gave up 1 base and V 4 bases, and 5 bases lay outside the gene matches. CDR3 nucleotides: TGCGCCAGCAGCCCGGACAGGGGAATTAACTATGGCTACACCTTC. This gives the protein CASSPDRGINYGYTF.

The DNA for the CDR3 is TGTGCCAGCCGTGGTCGGGTAGATGGAAAACTGTTTTTT. Translating it yields CASRGRVDGKLFF. This chain uses TRBV28 with TRBJ1-4, with no clear D. The V end was cut by 8 bases, the J end by 10 bases, with 17 bases between. This CDR3 has 13 amino acids. Germline lookup yields CDR1 MDHEN and CDR2 SYDVKM.

V gene TRBV19 combines with J gene TRBJ1-1; the match to TRBD1 covers 9 bases. This CDR3 has 14 amino acids. In germline, CDR1 is LNHDA, CDR2 SQIVND (reference sequence). V shed 5 bases and J 5 bases; nucleotides not matched to a gene: 6. The CDR3 DNA is TGTGCCAGTAGTCGGACAGGGGCAGGTACTGAAGCTTTCTTT. This encodes CASSRTGAGTEAFF.

The chain carries TRBV2 and TRBJ1-5; 7 bases line up with TRBD1. Germline V lookup: CDR1 SNHLY, CDR2 FYNNEI. The V and J ends lost 6 bases and 5 bases, in that order; junction bases with no gene match: 7. This CDR3 is 14 amino acids long. The CDR3 region is CASSFRGKDQPQHF. The CDR3 coding sequence is TGTGCCAGCAGCTTCAGGGGGAAAGATCAGCCCCAGCATTTT.

The chain joins TRBV28 to TRBJ1-3; 7 nucleotides agree with TRBD1. V shed 3 bases, J shed 0 bases, and the junction held 8 bases outside the gene matches. Germline CDR1 reads MDHEN; CDR2 reads SYDVKM. CDR3 size: 17 residues. CDR3 region: CASSFRQGPSSGNTIYF. For the CDR3, the DNA is TGTGCCAGCAGTTTCCGACAGGGCCCTTCCTCTGGAAACACCATATATTTT.

CDR3 in amino acids: CASSPGQVLEKLFF. The CDR3 coding sequence is TGTGCCAGCAGTCCGGGACAGGTACTTGAAAAACTGTTTTTT. The rearrangement links TRBV28 to TRBJ1-4; 8 nucleotides agree with TRBD1. Germline CDR1 is MDHEN and CDR2 is SYDVKM. The ends lost 5 bases at V and 7 bases at J; junction bases unmatched: 6. The CDR3 covers 14 residues.

This clone was detected only a few times. The chain employs TRBV5-1 and TRBJ2-7; 7 bases are a match to TRBD2. This CDR3 spans 14 amino acids. CDR1 SGHRS and CDR2 YFSETQ come from the germline V gene. The J segment lost 7 bases and the V segment lost 3 bases, leaving 10 bases of the junction unmatched. CDR3 in amino acids: CASSSQLASKEQYF. The DNA for the CDR3 is TGCGCCAGCAGCTCTCAACTAGCGTCCAAGGAGCAGTACTTC.

The CDR3 DNA reads TGTGCCAGCAGCCCGACATTTACTTACGAGCAGTACTTC. As protein: CASSPTFTYEQYF. The rearrangement links TRBV5-6 to TRBJ2-7; no definite D call. Trimming shortened V by 4 bases and J by 4 bases, and 12 bases separated the two germline ends. This CDR3 comprises 13 residues. CDR1 and CDR2 from the germline V gene are SGHDT and YYEEEE.